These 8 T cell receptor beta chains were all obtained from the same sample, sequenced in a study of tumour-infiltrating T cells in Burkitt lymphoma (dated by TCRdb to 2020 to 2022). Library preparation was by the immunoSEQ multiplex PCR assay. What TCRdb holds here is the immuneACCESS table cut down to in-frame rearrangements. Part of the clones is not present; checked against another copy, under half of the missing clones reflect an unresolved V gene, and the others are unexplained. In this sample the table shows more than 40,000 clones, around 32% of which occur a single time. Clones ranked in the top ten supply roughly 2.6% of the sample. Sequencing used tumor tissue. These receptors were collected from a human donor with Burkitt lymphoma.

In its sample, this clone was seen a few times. CDR3 sequence (DNA): TGCGCCAGCAGCCAGGAGCAAGCTAGGAACACTGAAGCTTTCTTT. It encodes CASSQEQARNTEAFF. The J gene is TRBJ1-1, the V gene TRBV4-3; D unresolved. Germline loops: CDR1 LGHNA, CDR2 YSLEER. V lost 3 bases and J lost 1, with 12 bases in between. CDR3 length: 15 residues.

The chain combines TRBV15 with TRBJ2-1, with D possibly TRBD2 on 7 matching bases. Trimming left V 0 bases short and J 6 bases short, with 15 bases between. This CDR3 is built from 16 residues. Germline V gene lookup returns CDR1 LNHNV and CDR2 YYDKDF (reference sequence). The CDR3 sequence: CATSRDRKGGSNEQFF. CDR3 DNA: TGTGCCACCAGCAGAGATCGAAAGGGGGGGAGCAATGAGCAGTTCTTC.

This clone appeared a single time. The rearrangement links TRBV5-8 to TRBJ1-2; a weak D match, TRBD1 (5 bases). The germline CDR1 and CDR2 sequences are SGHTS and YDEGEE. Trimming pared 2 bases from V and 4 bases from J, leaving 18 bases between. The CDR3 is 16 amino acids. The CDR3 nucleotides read TGTGCCAGCAGCTTTCACCGGGACCCAGGCGCCTATGGCTACACCTTC. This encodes CASSFHRDPGAYGYTF.

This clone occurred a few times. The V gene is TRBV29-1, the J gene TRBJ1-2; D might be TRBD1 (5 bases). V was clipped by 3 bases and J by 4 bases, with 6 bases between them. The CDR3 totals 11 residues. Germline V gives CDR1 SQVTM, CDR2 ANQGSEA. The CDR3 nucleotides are TGCAGCGTTGAGGGGACCTATGGCTACACCTTC. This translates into CSVEGTYGYTF.

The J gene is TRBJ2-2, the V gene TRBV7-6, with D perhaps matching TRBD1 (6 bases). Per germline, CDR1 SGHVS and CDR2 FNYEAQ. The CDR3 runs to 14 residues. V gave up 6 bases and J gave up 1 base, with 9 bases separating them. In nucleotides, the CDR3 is TGTGCCAGCAGGGACAGCCTGAACACCGGGGAGCTGTTTTTT. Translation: CASRDSLNTGELFF.

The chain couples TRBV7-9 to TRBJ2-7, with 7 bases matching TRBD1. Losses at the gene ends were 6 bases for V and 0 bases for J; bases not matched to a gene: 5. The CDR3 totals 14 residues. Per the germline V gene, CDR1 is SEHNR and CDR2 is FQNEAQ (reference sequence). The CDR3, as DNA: TGTGCCAGCAGACCCCAGGGGGTCTCCTACGAGCAGTACTTC. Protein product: CASRPQGVSYEQYF.

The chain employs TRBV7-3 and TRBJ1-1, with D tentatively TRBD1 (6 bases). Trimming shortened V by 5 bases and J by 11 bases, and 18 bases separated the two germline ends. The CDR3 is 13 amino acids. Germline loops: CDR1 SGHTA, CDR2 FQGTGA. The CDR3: CASSPDGGQFAFF. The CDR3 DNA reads TGTGCCAGCAGCCCGGACGGGGGACAATTTGCTTTCTTT.

CDR3 protein: CASSEGLALAGELFF. The CDR3 DNA reads as TGTGCCAGCAGTGAGGGGTTGGCATTGGCCGGGGAGCTGTTTTTT. This chain connects TRBV2 to TRBJ2-2; D not certain. Per the germline V gene, CDR1 is SNHLY and CDR2 is FYNNEI. Trimming cost V 3 bases and J 6 bases, with 14 bases left between them. This CDR3 region has 15 residues.